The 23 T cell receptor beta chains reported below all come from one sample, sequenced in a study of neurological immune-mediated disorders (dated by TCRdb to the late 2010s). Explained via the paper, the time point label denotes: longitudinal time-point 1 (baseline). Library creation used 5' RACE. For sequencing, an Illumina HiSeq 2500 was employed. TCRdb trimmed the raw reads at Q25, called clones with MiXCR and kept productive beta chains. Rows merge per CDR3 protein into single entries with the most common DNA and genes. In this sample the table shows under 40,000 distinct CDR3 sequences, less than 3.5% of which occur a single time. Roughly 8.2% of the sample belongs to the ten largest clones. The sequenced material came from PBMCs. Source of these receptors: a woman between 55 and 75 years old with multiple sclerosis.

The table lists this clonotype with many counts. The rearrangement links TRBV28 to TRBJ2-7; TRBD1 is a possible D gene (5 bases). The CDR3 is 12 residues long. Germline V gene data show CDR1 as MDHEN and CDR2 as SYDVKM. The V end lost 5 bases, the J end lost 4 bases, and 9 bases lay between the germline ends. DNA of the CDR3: TGTGCCAGCAGTCGAACAGGTTACGAGCAGTACTTC. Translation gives CASSRTGYEQYF.

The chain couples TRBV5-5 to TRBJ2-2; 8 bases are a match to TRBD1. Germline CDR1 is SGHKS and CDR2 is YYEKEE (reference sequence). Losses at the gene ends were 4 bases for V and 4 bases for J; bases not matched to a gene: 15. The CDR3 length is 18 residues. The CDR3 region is CASSPSPDRVRSTGELFF. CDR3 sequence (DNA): TGTGCCAGCAGCCCCTCCCCGGACAGGGTGAGGAGCACCGGGGAGCTGTTTTTT.

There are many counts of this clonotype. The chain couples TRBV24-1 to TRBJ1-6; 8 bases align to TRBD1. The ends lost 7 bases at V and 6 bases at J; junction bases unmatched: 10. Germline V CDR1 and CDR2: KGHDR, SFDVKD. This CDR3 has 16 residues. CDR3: CATSDRGEILNSPLHF. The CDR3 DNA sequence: TGTGCCACCAGCGACAGGGGTGAAATCCTTAATTCACCCCTCCACTTT.

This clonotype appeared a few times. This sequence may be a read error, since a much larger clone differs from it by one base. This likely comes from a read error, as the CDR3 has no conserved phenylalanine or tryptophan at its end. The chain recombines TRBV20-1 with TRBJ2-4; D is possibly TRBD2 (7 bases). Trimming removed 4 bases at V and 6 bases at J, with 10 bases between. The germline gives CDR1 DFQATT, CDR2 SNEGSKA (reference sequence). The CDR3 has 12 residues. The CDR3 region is CSAKGGGNIQYI. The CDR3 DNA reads TGCAGTGCTAAAGGGGGGGGAAACATTCAGTACATC.

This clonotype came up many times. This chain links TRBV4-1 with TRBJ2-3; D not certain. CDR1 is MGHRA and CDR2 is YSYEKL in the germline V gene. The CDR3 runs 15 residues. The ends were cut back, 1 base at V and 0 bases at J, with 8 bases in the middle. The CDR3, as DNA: TGCGCCAGCAGCCAAGGTGGCCAGAGCACAGATACGCAGTATTTT. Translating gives CASSQGGQSTDTQYF.

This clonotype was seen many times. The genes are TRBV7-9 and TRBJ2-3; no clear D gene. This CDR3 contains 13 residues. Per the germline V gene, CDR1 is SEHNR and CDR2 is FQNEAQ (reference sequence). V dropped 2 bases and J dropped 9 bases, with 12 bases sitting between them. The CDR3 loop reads CASSLSDGGTQYF. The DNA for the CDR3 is TGTGCCAGCAGCTTATCGGACGGTGGAACGCAGTATTTT.

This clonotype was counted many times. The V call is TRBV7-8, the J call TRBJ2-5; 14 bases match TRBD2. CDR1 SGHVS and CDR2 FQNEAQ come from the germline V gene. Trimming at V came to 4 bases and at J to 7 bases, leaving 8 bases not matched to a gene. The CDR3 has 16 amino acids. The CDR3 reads CASSSGLAGGPWTQYF. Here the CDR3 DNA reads TGTGCCAGCAGCTCCGGACTAGCGGGGGGTCCATGGACCCAGTACTTC.

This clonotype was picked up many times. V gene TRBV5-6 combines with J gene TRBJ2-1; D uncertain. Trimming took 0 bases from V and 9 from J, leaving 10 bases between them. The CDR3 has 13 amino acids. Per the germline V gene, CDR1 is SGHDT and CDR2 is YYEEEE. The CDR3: CASSLGGSGEQFF. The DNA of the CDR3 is TGTGCCAGCAGCTTGGGGGGTTCGGGTGAGCAGTTCTTC.

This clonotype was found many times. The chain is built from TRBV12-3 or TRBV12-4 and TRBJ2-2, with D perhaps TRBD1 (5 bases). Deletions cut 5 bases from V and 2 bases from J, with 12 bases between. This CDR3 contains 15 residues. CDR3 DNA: TGTGCCAGCAGTCCTCAAGGGGCCAACACCGGGGAGCTGTTTTTT. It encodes CASSPQGANTGELFF.

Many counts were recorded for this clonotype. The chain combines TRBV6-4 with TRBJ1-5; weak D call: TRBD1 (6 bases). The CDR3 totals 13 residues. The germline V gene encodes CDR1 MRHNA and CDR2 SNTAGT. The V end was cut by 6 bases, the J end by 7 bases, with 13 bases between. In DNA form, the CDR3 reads TGTGCCAGCAGCAACAGGGACGGGCAGCCCCAGCATTTT. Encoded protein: CASSNRDGQPQHF.

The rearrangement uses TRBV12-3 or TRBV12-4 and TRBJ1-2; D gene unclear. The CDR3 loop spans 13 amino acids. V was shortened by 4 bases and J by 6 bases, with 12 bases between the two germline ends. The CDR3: CASSYARRNGYTF. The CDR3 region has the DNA TGTGCCAGCAGTTACGCCAGGCGCAATGGCTACACCTTC.

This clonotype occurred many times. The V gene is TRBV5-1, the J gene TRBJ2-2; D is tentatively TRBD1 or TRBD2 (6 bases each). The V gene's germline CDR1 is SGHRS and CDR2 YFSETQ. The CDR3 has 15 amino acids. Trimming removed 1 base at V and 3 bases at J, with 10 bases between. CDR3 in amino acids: CASSLPGADTGELFF. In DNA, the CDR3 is TGCGCCAGCAGCTTGCCGGGGGCTGACACCGGGGAGCTGTTTTTT.

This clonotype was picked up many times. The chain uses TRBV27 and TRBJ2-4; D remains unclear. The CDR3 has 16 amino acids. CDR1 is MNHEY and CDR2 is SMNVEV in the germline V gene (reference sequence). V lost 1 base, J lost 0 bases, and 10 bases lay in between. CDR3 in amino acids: CASSLWNELAKNIQYF. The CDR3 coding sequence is TGTGCCAGCAGTTTATGGAATGAGCTAGCCAAAAACATTCAGTACTTC.

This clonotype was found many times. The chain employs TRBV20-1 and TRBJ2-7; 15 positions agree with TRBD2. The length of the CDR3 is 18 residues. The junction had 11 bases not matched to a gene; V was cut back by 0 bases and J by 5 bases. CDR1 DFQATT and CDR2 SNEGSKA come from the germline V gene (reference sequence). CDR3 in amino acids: CSARDPGLAGGQLHEQYF. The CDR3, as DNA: TGCAGTGCTAGAGATCCCGGACTAGCGGGGGGGCAATTGCACGAGCAGTACTTC.

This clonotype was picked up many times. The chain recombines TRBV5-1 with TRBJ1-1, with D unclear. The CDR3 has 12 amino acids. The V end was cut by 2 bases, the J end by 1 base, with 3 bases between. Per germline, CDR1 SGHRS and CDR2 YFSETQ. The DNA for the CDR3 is TGCGCCAGCAGCTTCGGGAACACTGAAGCTTTCTTT. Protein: CASSFGNTEAFF.

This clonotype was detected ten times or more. CDR3 in amino acids: CSARTTGRDEKLFF. The CDR3 DNA reads as TGCAGTGCTAGAACCACAGGGAGAGATGAAAAACTGTTTTTT. V gene TRBV20-1 combines with J gene TRBJ1-4; tentative D call: TRBD1 (6 bases). Germline lookup yields CDR1 DFQATT and CDR2 SNEGSKA (reference sequence). With 2 bases removed from V and 6 bases from J, the gap between germline ends came to 13 bases. This CDR3 is 14 amino acids long.

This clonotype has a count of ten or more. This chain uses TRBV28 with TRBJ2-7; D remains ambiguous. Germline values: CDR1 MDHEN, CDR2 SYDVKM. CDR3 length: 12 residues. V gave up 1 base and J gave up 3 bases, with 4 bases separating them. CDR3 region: CASSLLRYEQYF. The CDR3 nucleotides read TGTGCCAGCAGTTTATTGCGCTACGAGCAGTACTTC.

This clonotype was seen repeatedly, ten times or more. CDR3 coding DNA: TGTGCCAGCAGCCAAGAGCCTTATCCCTATGCTTTCTTT. Protein sequence: CASSQEPYPYAFF. The chain has TRBV3-1 and TRBJ1-1; the D is unclear. This CDR3 comprises 13 residues. CDR1 LGHDT and CDR2 YNNKEL come from the germline V gene (reference sequence). V lost 0 bases and J 11 bases, leaving 13 bases between the germline ends.

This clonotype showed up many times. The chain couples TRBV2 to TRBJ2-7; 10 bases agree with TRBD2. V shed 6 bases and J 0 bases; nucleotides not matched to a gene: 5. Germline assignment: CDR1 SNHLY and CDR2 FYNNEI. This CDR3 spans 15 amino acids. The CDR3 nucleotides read TGTGCCAGCAGCCAACTAGCGGGGTCCTCCTACGAGCAGTACTTC. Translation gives CASSQLAGSSYEQYF.

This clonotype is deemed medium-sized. CDR3 sequence: CASSLEGSPTDTQYF. The CDR3 DNA reads as TGCGCCAGCAGCTTGGAGGGTAGCCCCACAGATACGCAGTATTTT. The chain recombines TRBV5-1 with TRBJ2-3; D gene ambiguous. This CDR3 spans 15 amino acids. The germline V gene encodes CDR1 SGHRS and CDR2 YFSETQ. V lost 0 bases and J lost 2, with 10 bases in between. The entire variable domain, with the rest obtained from reference TRBV5-1 and TRBJ2-3, is as follows: KAGVTQTPRYLIKTRGQQVTLSCSPISGHRSVSWYQQTPGQGLQFLFEYFSETQRNKGNFPGRFSGRQFSNSRSEMNVSTLELGDSALYLCASSLEGSPTDTQYFGPGTRLTVL.

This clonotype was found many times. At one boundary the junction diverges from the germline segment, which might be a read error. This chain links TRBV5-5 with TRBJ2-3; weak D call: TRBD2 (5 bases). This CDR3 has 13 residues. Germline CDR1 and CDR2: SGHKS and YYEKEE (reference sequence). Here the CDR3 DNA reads TGTGCCAGCAGCTTTTCGATCGGGGAAGTGATGCATTTT. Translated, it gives CASSFSIGEVMHF.

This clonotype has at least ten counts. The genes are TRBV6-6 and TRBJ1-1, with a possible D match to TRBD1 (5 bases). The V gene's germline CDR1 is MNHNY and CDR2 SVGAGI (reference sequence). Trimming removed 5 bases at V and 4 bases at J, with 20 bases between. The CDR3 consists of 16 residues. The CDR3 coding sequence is TGTGCCAGCAGTCGTGAGGTGGGGACGGCGGGCACTGAAGCTTTCTTT. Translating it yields CASSREVGTAGTEAFF.

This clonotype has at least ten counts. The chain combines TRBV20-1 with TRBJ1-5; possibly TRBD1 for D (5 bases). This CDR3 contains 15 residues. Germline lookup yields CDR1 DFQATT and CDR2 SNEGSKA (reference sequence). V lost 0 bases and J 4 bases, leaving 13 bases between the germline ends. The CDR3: CSARDFDRENQPQHF. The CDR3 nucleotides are TGCAGTGCTAGAGATTTCGACAGAGAGAATCAGCCCCAGCATTTT.